The clone carrying this TCR beta chain was seen many times. Antigen: not known. This sample is drawn from a study of breast tumors, draining lymph nodes, adjacent tissues. Samples came from axillary lymph nodes draining the breast cancer. Trimming removed 1 base at V and 4 bases at J, with 8 bases between. Germline lookup yields CDR1 SGHNT and CDR2 YYREEE (reference sequence). The CDR3 is 13 amino acids. Points from the study as a whole: Compared with basal-like, luminal-like tumors shared significantly more repertoire with nontumor tissue. Compared with lymph nodes, tumors were less diverse; compared with nontumor tissue, more. The lymph node origin of tumor T cells was framed as consistent with a hypothesis, not demonstrated.

TCRdb itself ran the multiplex PCR reads through MiXCR, one entry per CDR3 protein. The sample records more than 200,000 distinct CDR3 sequences, 32% being singletons. The chain links TRBV5-4 to TRBJ1-2; D is uncertain. The sequence was collected from a female donor with breast cancer. Some clones in this sample may be carry-over from other donors' samples. Sequenced input: axillary lymph node tissue. The CDR3 reads CASSLSGSYGYTF. As DNA, the CDR3 is TGTGCCAGCAGCTTGTCCGGGAGCTATGGCTACACCTTC.